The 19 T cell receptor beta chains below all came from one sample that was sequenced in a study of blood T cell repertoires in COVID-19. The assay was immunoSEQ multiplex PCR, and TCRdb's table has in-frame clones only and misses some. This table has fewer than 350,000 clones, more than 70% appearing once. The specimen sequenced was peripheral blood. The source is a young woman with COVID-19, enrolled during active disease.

CDR3 in amino acids: CASSQVLAGGSETQYF. Here the CDR3 DNA reads TGTGCCAGCAGCCAAGTACTAGCGGGGGGTTCAGAGACCCAGTACTTC. V gene TRBV3-1 (or the pseudogene TRBV3-2) combines with J gene TRBJ2-5; TRBD2 agrees at 12 bases. The CDR3 sequence is 16 residues long. The junction had 4 bases not matched to a gene; V was cut back by 1 base and J by 4 bases. From germline, CDR1 is LGHDT and CDR2 YNNKEL (reference sequence).

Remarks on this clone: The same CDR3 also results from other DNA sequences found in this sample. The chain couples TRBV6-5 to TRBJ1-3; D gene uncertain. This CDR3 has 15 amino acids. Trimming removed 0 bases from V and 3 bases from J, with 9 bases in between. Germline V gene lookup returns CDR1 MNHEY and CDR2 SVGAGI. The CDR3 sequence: CASSYSQASGNTIYF. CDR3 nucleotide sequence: TGTGCCAGCAGTTACTCCCAGGCGAGTGGAAACACCATATATTTT.

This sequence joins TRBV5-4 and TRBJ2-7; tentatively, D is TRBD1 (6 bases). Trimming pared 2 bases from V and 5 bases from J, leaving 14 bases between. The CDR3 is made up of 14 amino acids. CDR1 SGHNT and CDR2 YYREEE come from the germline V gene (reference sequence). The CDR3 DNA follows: TGTGCCAGCAGCTTCTCTCCGGGACACCACGAGCAGTACGTC. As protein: CASSFSPGHHEQYV.

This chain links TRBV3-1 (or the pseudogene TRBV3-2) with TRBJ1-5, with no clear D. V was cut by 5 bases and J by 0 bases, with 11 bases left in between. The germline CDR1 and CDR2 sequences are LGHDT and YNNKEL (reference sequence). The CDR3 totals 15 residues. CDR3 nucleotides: TGTGCCAGCAGCTGGGGAGGTAATAGCAATCAGCCCCAGCATTTT. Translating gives CASSWGGNSNQPQHF.

CDR3 in DNA: TGTGCCAGCAGCCTGGAGACAGGACCCTACGAGCAGTACTTC. Its translation: CASSLETGPYEQYF. This chain connects TRBV7-8 to TRBJ2-7; TRBD1 might be the D (6 bases). The germline V and J ends were trimmed by 5 bases and 2 bases, with 13 bases remaining between them. The CDR3 contains 14 residues. CDR1 SGHVS and CDR2 FQNEAQ come from the germline V gene.

The CDR3 region has the DNA TGCGCCAGCAGCTTGGCGCAGAACAATGAGCAGTTCTTC. Amino acid sequence: CASSLAQNNEQFF. The rearrangement links TRBV5-1 to TRBJ2-1; no clear D. Trimming shortened V by 0 bases and J by 5 bases, and 6 bases separated the two germline ends. The germline gives CDR1 SGHRS, CDR2 YFSETQ. CDR3 length: 13 residues.

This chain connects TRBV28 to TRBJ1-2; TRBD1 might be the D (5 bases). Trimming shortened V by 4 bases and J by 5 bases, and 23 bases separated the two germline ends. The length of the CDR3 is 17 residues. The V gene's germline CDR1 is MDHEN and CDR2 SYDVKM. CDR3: CASSYHLQLGGLYGYTF. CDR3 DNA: TGTGCCAGCAGTTACCACCTGCAACTCGGGGGGTTGTATGGCTACACCTTC.

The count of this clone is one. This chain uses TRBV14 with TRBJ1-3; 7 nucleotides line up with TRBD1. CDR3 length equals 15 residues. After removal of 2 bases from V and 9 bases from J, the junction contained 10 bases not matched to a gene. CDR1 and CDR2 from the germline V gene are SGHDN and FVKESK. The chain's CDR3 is CASSQLGGRSATIYF. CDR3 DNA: TGTGCCAGCAGCCAATTAGGGGGCCGAAGTGCCACCATATATTTT. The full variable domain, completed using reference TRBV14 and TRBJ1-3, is EAGVTQFPSHSVIEKGQTVTLRCDPISGHDNLYWYRRVMGKEIKFLLHFVKESKQDESGMPNNRFLAERTGGTYSTLKVQPAELEDSGVYFCASSQLGGRSATIYFGEGSWLTVV.

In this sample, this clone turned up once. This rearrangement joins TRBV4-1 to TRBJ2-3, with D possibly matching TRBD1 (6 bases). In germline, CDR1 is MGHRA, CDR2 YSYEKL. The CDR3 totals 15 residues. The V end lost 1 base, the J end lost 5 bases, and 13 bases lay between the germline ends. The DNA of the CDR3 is TGCGCCAGCAGCCAAGTATCAGGGGCGGGAGATACGCAGTATTTT. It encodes CASSQVSGAGDTQYF.

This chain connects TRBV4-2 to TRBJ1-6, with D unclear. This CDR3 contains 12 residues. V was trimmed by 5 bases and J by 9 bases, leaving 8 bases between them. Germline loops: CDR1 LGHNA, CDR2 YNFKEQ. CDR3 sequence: CASSSLSSPLHF. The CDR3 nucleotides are TGTGCCAGCAGCAGTTTGAGTTCACCCCTCCACTTT.

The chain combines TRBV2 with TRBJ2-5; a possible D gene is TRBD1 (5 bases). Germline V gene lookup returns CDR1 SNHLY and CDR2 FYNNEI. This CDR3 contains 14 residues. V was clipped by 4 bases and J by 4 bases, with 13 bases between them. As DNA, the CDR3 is TGTGCCAGCAGTGTGCAGGGCCTTCGAGAGACCCAGTACTTC. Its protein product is CASSVQGLRETQYF.

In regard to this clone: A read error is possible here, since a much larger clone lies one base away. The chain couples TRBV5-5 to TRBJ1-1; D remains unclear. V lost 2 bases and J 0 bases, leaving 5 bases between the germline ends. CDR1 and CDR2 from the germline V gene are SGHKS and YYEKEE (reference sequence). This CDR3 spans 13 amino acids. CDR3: CASSLYMNTEAFF. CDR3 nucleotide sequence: TGTGCCAGCAGCTTATACATGAACACTGAAGCTTTCTTT.

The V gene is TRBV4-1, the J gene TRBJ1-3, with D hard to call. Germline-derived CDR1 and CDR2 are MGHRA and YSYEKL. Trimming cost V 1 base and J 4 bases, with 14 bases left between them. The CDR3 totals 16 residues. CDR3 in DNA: TGCGCCAGCAGCCAAGGGGCCGGGGTCGGAGGAAACACCATATATTTT. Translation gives CASSQGAGVGGNTIYF.

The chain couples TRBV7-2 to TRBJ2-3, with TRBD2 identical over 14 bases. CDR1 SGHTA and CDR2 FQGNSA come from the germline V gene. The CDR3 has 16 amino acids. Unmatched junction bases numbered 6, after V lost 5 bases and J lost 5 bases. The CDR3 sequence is CASSGTSGGGVDTQYF. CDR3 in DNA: TGTGCCAGCAGCGGGACTAGCGGGGGCGGAGTAGATACGCAGTATTTT. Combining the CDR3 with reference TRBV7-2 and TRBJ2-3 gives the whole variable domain GAGVSQSPSNKVTEKGKDVELRCDPISGHTALYWYRQSLGQGLEFLIYFQGNSAPDKSGLPSDRFSAERTGGSVSTLTIQRTQQEDSAVYLCASSGTSGGGVDTQYFGPGTRLTVL.

Written as DNA, the CDR3 is TGTGCCAGCTCAAACGAGGGGGGGGTCACTGAAGCTTTCTTT. It encodes CASSNEGGVTEAFF. The gene calls are TRBV18 and TRBJ1-1; the D gene is possibly TRBD1 (6 bases). Germline V gene lookup returns CDR1 KGHSH and CDR2 LQKENI. The V gene lost 5 bases and the J gene lost 4 bases, with 14 bases spanning the gap. The CDR3 has 14 amino acids.

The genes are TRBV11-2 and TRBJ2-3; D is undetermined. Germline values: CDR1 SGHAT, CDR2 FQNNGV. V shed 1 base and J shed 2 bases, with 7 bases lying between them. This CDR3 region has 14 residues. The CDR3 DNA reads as TGTGCCAGCAGCTTAGCCAGGCCCACAGATACGCAGTATTTT. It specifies CASSLARPTDTQYF.

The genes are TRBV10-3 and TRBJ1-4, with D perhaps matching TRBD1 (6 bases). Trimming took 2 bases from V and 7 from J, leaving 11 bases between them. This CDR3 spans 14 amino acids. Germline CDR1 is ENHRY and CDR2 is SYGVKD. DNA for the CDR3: TGTGCCATCAGTGAGCAGGGGAACAGTGAAAAACTGTTTTTT. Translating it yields CAISEQGNSEKLFF.

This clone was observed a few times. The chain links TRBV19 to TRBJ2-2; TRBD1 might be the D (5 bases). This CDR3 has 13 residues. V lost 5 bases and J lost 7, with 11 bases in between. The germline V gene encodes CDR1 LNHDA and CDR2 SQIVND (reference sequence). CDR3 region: CASSARRDGELFF. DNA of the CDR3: TGTGCCAGTAGTGCGCGCAGGGACGGGGAGCTGTTTTTT.

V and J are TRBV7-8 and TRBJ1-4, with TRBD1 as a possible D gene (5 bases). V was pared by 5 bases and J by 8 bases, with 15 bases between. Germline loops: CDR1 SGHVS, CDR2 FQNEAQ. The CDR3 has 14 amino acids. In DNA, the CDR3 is TGTGCCAGCAGCCGCAGGACAATCGGGGAAAAACTGTTTTTT. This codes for CASSRRTIGEKLFF.